A selection of T cell receptor beta chains follows, all from one sample in a study of blood T cell repertoires in COVID-19. The repertoire was sequenced with immunoSEQ multiplex PCR; TCRdb's copy has only in-frame clones and lacks some. Of about 75,000 clones listed, about 91% are singletons. Sequencing was carried out using peripheral blood. Every receptor here comes from a woman aged 50 to 60 with acute or convalescent COVID-19. Both conserved end residues are trimmed from each CDR3. The order of the fields is V gene, J gene, CDR3 protein.

TRBV27	TRBJ1-2	ASSPWGRANYGYT
TRBV7-7	TRBJ2-3	ASSLDGLDTQY
TRBV7-8	TRBJ1-1	ASSLPAGRNTEAF
TRBV10-1	TRBJ1-1	ASSRGTGRTEAF
TRBV11-2	TRBJ2-1	ASSDPLVPYNEQF
TRBV6-2/TRBV6-3	TRBJ2-1	ASSSGLAGGGNEQF
TRBV30	TRBJ2-1	AWVATSATYNEQF
TRBV20-1	TRBJ1-4	SASAGPGIYEKLF
TRBV28	TRBJ2-2	ASSLLLALNTGELF
TRBV2	TRBJ2-3	ASSEGLAADTQY
TRBV6-1	TRBJ1-3	ASSDVLTQGNTIY
TRBV12-3/TRBV12-4	TRBJ2-1	ASSFGNEQF
TRBV18	TRBJ1-2	ASAASGTGQYGYT
TRBV11-2	TRBJ2-2	ASSLDQVAGELF
TRBV2	TRBJ2-7	ASSDLDTYEQY
TRBV5-1	TRBJ1-4	ASSLVGTATNEKLF
TRBV7-9	TRBJ2-2	ASSFARLSTGELF
TRBV4-1	TRBJ1-2	ASSQVPMYGYT
TRBV5-1	TRBJ1-1	ASSTGGGGGVTEAF
TRBV10-3	TRBJ2-7	AMGPGQGAYEQY
TRBV30	TRBJ1-4	AWTQTGVYEKLF
TRBV5-1	TRBJ1-2	ASSSQAMGYT
TRBV12-3/TRBV12-4	TRBJ2-7	ASSETGNEQY
TRBV19	TRBJ1-1	ASSIDIYRTEAF
TRBV19	TRBJ2-3	ASEDRDTDTQY
TRBV7-8	TRBJ1-1	ASSLGLPGYPNTEAF
TRBV9	TRBJ1-2	ASSVGQGHGYT
TRBV6-5	TRBJ1-5	ATSRGYSNQPQH
TRBV5-6	TRBJ1-1	ASSILGQGGVITEAF